This T cell receptor (beta chain) is drawn from a study of T-cell memory formation after mild COVID-19. Points from the study as a whole: A second wave expanding day 15 to 37 was CD4+-biased; contracting clones were balanced. Chiefly within CM and EM were the contracting CD4+ clones; CD8+ ones were within EMRA.

On this clonotype: Its antigen is unidentified.

MiXCR, applied by TCRdb to the 5' RACE reads, yields one record per CDR3 protein. The table records some 200,000 distinct CDR3 sequences, over 9.5% of them present only once. The V gene's germline CDR1 is SGHTA and CDR2 FQGNSA. V was shortened by 3 bases and J by 4 bases, with 11 bases between the two germline ends. This CDR3 has 14 amino acids. Sequencing was done on a sample of PBMCs or a T cell subset sorted from them (not recorded which). The chain employs TRBV7-2 and TRBJ2-3; tentative D call: TRBD1 (6 bases). This sequence originates from a man younger than 35 who had mild COVID-19 (a few samples of this study predate the infection). Cell type and time point are not known. The CDR3 reads CASSFGQRPDTQYF. CDR3 bases: TGTGCCAGCAGCTTCGGACAGCGACCAGATACGCAGTATTTT.